The clone carrying this T cell receptor beta chain has just a few counts. Its antigen remains unidentified. These data belong to a study of beta chain features in type 1 diabetes. Study summary: Examination of sorted cells across all samples involved more than 100,000,000 cells. Study-wide results and caveats: Patients with type 1 diabetes carried fewer insertions and had more deletions at their VDJ junctions. Across all four CD4+ subsets, people with type 1 diabetes showed modestly shorter TCRB CDR3s.

Germline lookup yields CDR1 SGHAT and CDR2 FQNNGV. V was cut by 5 bases and J by 4 bases, with 8 bases left in between. CDR3 size: 13 residues. A sort by CD45RO/CCR7/CD25/CD127/CD95/CD27 yielded CD4+ naive, central memory, regulatory and stem cell-like memory cells. As every portion of the isolated RNA was reverse transcribed, the sequencing read expressed TCRB transcripts. Profiling relied on immunoSEQ multiplex PCR, and the TCRdb table lists in-frame clones only, not all of them. The profile shows 300,000 or so clones, approximately 9.9% of them singletons. The receptor was isolated from a young man with type 1 diabetes. The gene calls are TRBV11-2 and TRBJ1-4; D is undetermined. Sequencing was carried out using central memory CD4+ T cells from blood. In nucleotides, the CDR3 is TGTGCCAGCAGCCTCATCCTTAATGAAAAACTGTTTTTT. It yields the protein CASSLILNEKLFF.